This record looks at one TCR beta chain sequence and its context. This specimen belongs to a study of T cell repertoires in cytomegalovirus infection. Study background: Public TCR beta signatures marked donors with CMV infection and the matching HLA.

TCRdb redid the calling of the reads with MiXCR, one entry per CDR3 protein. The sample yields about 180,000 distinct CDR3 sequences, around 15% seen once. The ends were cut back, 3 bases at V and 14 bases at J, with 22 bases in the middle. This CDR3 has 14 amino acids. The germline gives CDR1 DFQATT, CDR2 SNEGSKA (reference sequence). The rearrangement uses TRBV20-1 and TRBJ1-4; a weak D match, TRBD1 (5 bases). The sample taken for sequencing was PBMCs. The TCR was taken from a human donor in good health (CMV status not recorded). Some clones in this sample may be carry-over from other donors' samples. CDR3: CSASNRGRKVELFF. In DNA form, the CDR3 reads TGCAGTGCTAGTAATCGGGGACGGAAGGTAGAGCTGTTTTTT.